Shown below are 6 T cell receptor beta chains from a single sample sequenced in a study of blood T cell repertoires in COVID-19. Repertoires were generated with immunoSEQ multiplex PCR, while TCRdb's copy carries only in-frame clones and drops some. Of 150,000 to 200,000 clones listed, roughly 80% were seen once; the top ten hold 7% to 9%. Specimen: PBMCs or T cells enriched from blood (not recorded which). These receptors came from a man between 40 and 49 years old who had recovered from COVID-19.

This chain links TRBV6-5 with TRBJ1-1; 8 bases map to TRBD1. The length of the CDR3 is 15 residues. The junction had 9 bases not matched to a gene; V was cut back by 4 bases and J by 5 bases. Germline V gene sequence: CDR1 MNHEY, CDR2 SVGAGI. CDR3 coding DNA: TGTGCCAGCAGTTCCTGGACAGGGCGCTGGACTGAAGCTTTCTTT. It translates to CASSSWTGRWTEAFF.

The chain couples TRBV9 to TRBJ2-3, with 10 nucleotides matching TRBD2. Germline V gene lookup returns CDR1 SGDLS and CDR2 YYNGEE. The CDR3 consists of 14 residues. After removal of 0 bases from V and 8 bases from J, the junction contained 3 bases not matched to a gene. The CDR3 spells CASSVASGGVTQYF. CDR3 nucleotide sequence: TGTGCCAGCAGCGTAGCAAGCGGGGGGGTTACGCAGTATTTT. Full variable domain (missing parts from reference TRBV9 and TRBJ2-3): DSGVTQTPKHLITATGQRVTLRCSPRSGDLSVYWYQQSLDQGLQFLIQYYNGEERAKGNILERFSAQQFPDLHSELNLSSLELGDSALYFCASSVASGGVTQYFGPGTRLTVL.

This chain connects TRBV28 to TRBJ1-3; a possible D gene is TRBD1 (6 bases). V was pared by 7 bases and J by 3 bases, with 16 bases between. Germline V lookup: CDR1 MDHEN, CDR2 SYDVKM. This CDR3 comprises 15 residues. The CDR3 loop is CASNRGGAGGNTIYF. The CDR3 DNA sequence: TGTGCCAGCAACCGGGGGGGGGCAGGTGGAAACACCATATATTTT.

This clone was observed a single time. The genes are TRBV5-1 and TRBJ1-2; 8 positions match TRBD1. Germline values: CDR1 SGHRS, CDR2 YFSETQ. This CDR3 has 14 residues. V shed 4 bases, J shed 4 bases, and the junction held 6 bases outside the gene matches. CDR3 sequence reads: CASSMTGAGYGYTF. Written as DNA, the CDR3 is TGCGCCAGCAGCATGACAGGGGCGGGCTATGGCTACACCTTC. The variable domain in full, completed from reference TRBV5-1 and TRBJ1-2, reads KAGVTQTPRYLIKTRGQQVTLSCSPISGHRSVSWYQQTPGQGLQFLFEYFSETQRNKGNFPGRFSGRQFSNSRSEMNVSTLELGDSALYLCASSMTGAGYGYTFGSGTRLTVV.

The chain carries TRBV28 and TRBJ1-5; D gene unclear. The CDR3 is made up of 13 amino acids. CDR1 MDHEN and CDR2 SYDVKM come from the germline V gene. Trimming shortened V by 6 bases and J by 3 bases, and 9 bases separated the two germline ends. CDR3 in amino acids: CASREEHNQPQHF. The DNA of the CDR3 is TGTGCCAGCAGAGAAGAGCACAATCAGCCCCAGCATTTT.

The chain uses TRBV15 and TRBJ1-3, with 7 nucleotides matching TRBD1. Looked up from germline, CDR1 is LNHNV and CDR2 is YYDKDF (reference sequence). Germline trimming cut 5 bases from V and 3 bases from J; bases unmatched to any gene: 10. The CDR3 consists of 16 residues. The CDR3 here is CATSGPGTALGNTIYF. In nucleotides, the CDR3 is TGTGCCACCAGCGGGCCGGGGACAGCACTTGGAAACACCATATATTTT.